Listed below are T cell receptor beta chains from one sample, sequenced in a study of molecular identifiers for immune sequencing clone quantification. TCRdb independently ran MiXCR on the PCR reads; one entry per CDR3 protein. The sample has 300,000 to 400,000 distinct CDR3 sequences, about 22% seen once. Sequencing was carried out using naive CD8+ T cells from blood, with Jurkat cell RNA spiked in. The receptor source for this set is a human donor in good health. Some libraries in this study had Jurkat cell RNA spiked in. Each CDR3 is given with its conserved first and last residue. The D gene is left open where the match is weak. Expanded clones get a size class; other rows say once, few or many, or leave the size out.

V gene,J gene,D gene,clone size,CDR3 protein,CDR3 DNA
TRBV12-3/TRBV12-4,TRBJ1-4,-,many,CASSYRARSSEKLFF,TGTGCCAGCAGTTACCGGGCCCGGTCCAGTGAAAAACTGTTTTTT
TRBV5-5,TRBJ2-7,-,-,CASSLRVSIPPYEQYF,TGTGCCAGCAGCTTGAGAGTTTCAATCCCCCCCTACGAGCAGTACTTC
TRBV6-1,TRBJ2-7,-,many,CASSSAGTSYEQYF,TGTGCCAGCAGTTCGGCTGGCACCTCCTACGAGCAGTACTTC
TRBV3-1,TRBJ2-3,TRBD2,-,CASSQDIFKRESTDTQYF,TGTGCCAGCAGCCAAGATATTTTCAAGCGGGAGTCCACAGATACGCAGTATTTT
TRBV28,TRBJ2-4,-,many,CASRTDLKDIQYF,TGTGCCAGCAGGACGGACCTCAAGGACATTCAGTACTTC
TRBV9,TRBJ2-3,-,many,CASSVNSRSTDTQYF,TGTGCCAGCAGCGTAAACTCCAGGAGCACAGATACGCAGTATTTT
TRBV2,TRBJ1-1,TRBD1,many,CASSEWNRGPMNTEAFF,TGTGCCAGCAGTGAATGGAACAGGGGGCCGATGAACACTGAAGCTTTCTTT
TRBV7-2,TRBJ2-5,-,many,CASRGTGPETQYF,TGTGCCAGCAGGGGGACCGGCCCGGAGACCCAGTACTTC
TRBV7-2,TRBJ1-1,-,-,CASTLSGGGYSEAFF,TGTGCCAGCACCCTAAGTGGGGGTGGATATAGTGAAGCTTTCTTT
TRBV29-1,TRBJ2-3,TRBD1,-,CSVAVTGAADTQYF,TGCAGCGTTGCGGTGACAGGGGCCGCAGATACGCAGTATTTT
TRBV12-5,TRBJ2-3,-,many,CASGPEDTQYF,TGTGCTAGTGGCCCGGAAGATACGCAGTATTTT
TRBV6-5,TRBJ2-1,TRBD2,many,CASSYGLAVGSYNEQFF,TGTGCCAGCAGTTACGGGCTAGCGGTTGGTTCCTACAATGAGCAGTTCTTC
TRBV7-6,TRBJ1-1,-,many,CASSLVATGNTEAFF,TGTGCCAGCAGCTTAGTGGCAACAGGGAACACTGAAGCTTTCTTT